One and the same sample provided the 13 T cell receptor beta chains below, sequenced in a study of identical twins. TCRdb itself ran the 5' RACE reads through MiXCR, one entry per CDR3 protein. The data hold 450,000 to 650,000 distinct CDR3 sequences, with roughly 15% observed a single time. In addition, the sample was reused for a study of yellow fever vaccine responses in identical twins.

The sequencing input was CD4+ T cells sorted from blood. The receptors were sampled from a woman between 18 and 29 years old in good health.

V usage is TRBV12-3 or TRBV12-4 and J usage is TRBJ2-2, with TRBD2 matching 7 bases. Losses at the gene ends were 1 base for V and 5 bases for J; bases not matched to a gene: 4. This CDR3 has 15 amino acids. For the CDR3, the DNA is TGTGCCAGCAGTTTAGGAGCGGGGTGGACCGGGGAGCTGTTTTTT. This gives the protein CASSLGAGWTGELFF.

This clonotype was detected only a few times. V gene TRBV11-2 combines with J gene TRBJ2-1; the match to TRBD2 covers 14 bases. Trimming took 6 bases from V and 9 from J; bases not matched to a gene: 7. CDR1 and CDR2 from the germline V gene are SGHAT and FQNNGV. CDR3 length equals 15 residues. CDR3 amino acids: CASSRTSGRFSEQFF. The CDR3 DNA reads TGTGCCAGCAGTCGGACTAGCGGGAGGTTTAGTGAGCAGTTCTTC.

This chain links TRBV27 with TRBJ2-1, with unresolved D. CDR1 and CDR2 from the germline V gene are MNHEY and SMNVEV (reference sequence). V lost 4 bases to trimming and J lost 3 bases, with 7 bases between them. The CDR3 is made up of 13 amino acids. CDR3 bases: TGTGCCAGCAGTTGGGCCCACTACAATGAGCAGTTCTTC. Amino acid sequence: CASSWAHYNEQFF.

This clonotype came up a few times. The CDR3 protein is CANQRELRADTQYF. CDR3 nucleotides: TGTGCCAACCAGCGGGAGTTACGCGCAGATACGCAGTATTTT. The chain carries TRBV2 and TRBJ2-3, with TRBD2 identical over 8 bases. The CDR3 is made up of 14 amino acids. The ends lost 10 bases at V and 4 bases at J; junction bases unmatched: 10. Germline values: CDR1 SNHLY, CDR2 FYNNEI.

The chain carries TRBV10-3 and TRBJ2-5, with 9 bases matching TRBD1. Germline loops: CDR1 ENHRY, CDR2 SYGVKD. V lost 7 bases to trimming and J lost 4 bases; unmatched junction nucleotides: 7. This CDR3 contains 14 residues. Here the CDR3 DNA reads TGTGCCATCACCCCAACAGGGGGCTTAGAGACCCAGTACTTC. Its protein is CAITPTGGLETQYF.

The V call is TRBV7-9, the J call TRBJ1-1, with 7 bases fitting TRBD1. From germline, CDR1 is SEHNR and CDR2 FQNEAQ (reference sequence). After removal of 5 bases from V and 4 bases from J, the junction contained 7 bases not matched to a gene. CDR3 length equals 14 residues. The CDR3 DNA reads TGTGCCAGCAGCGCGAGTACAGGGGCCACTGAAGCTTTCTTT. It specifies CASSASTGATEAFF.

This clonotype came up a few times. The rearrangement uses TRBV28 and TRBJ2-5; the D gene is possibly TRBD1 (7 bases). Trimming took 1 base from V and 4 from J, leaving 16 bases between them. In germline, CDR1 is MDHEN, CDR2 SYDVKM. This CDR3 has 16 residues. The CDR3: CASSLFRGAGTETQYF. DNA for the CDR3: TGTGCCAGCAGTTTATTCAGGGGGGCCGGGACAGAGACCCAGTACTTC.

The chain links TRBV9 to TRBJ2-7, with unresolved D. This CDR3 has 14 residues. Trimming stripped 0 bases from V and 2 bases from J, with 9 bases between. Germline values: CDR1 SGDLS, CDR2 YYNGEE. The CDR3 bases are TGTGCCAGCAGCGTAGCTCCGGAAACCTACGAGCAGTACTTC. Translated, it gives CASSVAPETYEQYF.

The chain uses TRBV20-1 and TRBJ2-2, with D unclear. Looked up from germline, CDR1 is DFQATT and CDR2 is SNEGSKA (reference sequence). There are 14 residues in the CDR3. The germline V and J ends were trimmed by 0 bases and 3 bases, with 8 bases remaining between them. For the CDR3, the DNA is TGCAGTGCTAGAGATAGGGCCTACACCGGGGAGCTGTTTTTT. It yields the protein CSARDRAYTGELFF.

In its sample, this clonotype was seen a few times. This chain connects TRBV20-1 to TRBJ2-3, with TRBD2 matching 12 bases. J was trimmed by 1 base and V by 4 bases; bases with no gene match: 0. This CDR3 spans 14 amino acids. The germline V gene has CDR1 DFQATT and CDR2 SNEGSKA (reference sequence). DNA of the CDR3: TGCAGTGCTACTAGCGGGGGGGGCACAGATACGCAGTATTTT. Its protein is CSATSGGGTDTQYF.

This clonotype was counted a few times. This chain uses TRBV6-1 with TRBJ1-1, with D unresolved. This CDR3 contains 16 residues. From germline, CDR1 is MNHNS and CDR2 SASEGT. V was clipped by 7 bases and J by 1 base, with 19 bases between them. CDR3 nucleotides: TGTGCCAGCATAAAGGTGGCAACCTTACCGAACACTGAAGCTTTCTTT. Residues: CASIKVATLPNTEAFF.

V usage is TRBV11-2 and J usage is TRBJ2-5; TRBD1 is a possible D gene (6 bases). The germline V gene encodes CDR1 SGHAT and CDR2 FQNNGV. CDR3 length: 19 residues. Trimming left V 1 base short and J 0 bases short, with 21 bases between. The CDR3 bases are TGTGCCAGCAGCTTAGTGGCCCCTCGGACAGTTATGTACCAAGAGACCCAGTACTTC. Residues: CASSLVAPRTVMYQETQYF.

This chain connects TRBV6-1 to TRBJ1-1; D is ambiguous. This CDR3 region has 13 residues. V was shortened by 6 bases and J by 1 base, with 9 bases between the two germline ends. Germline-derived CDR1 and CDR2 are MNHNS and SASEGT. In DNA form, the CDR3 reads TGTGCCAGCAGCGAGAATAAGAACACTGAAGCTTTCTTT. Its translation is CASSENKNTEAFF.